This TCR beta chain comes out of a study of identical twins. Study results and limitations: Models underestimated TCR alpha sharing (out-of-frame) in monozygotic twins. Conclusions came from cross-sectional statistical analysis, not from following the same donors.

Germline CDR1 is MDHEN and CDR2 is SYDVKM. The ends lost 3 bases at V and 1 base at J; junction bases unmatched: 7. This CDR3 comprises 18 residues. This clonotype was counted at least ten times. Its target is not known. A single record per CDR3 protein comes from TCRdb applying MiXCR to the 5' RACE reads. The table includes 200,000 to 300,000 distinct CDR3 sequences, approximately 7.8% detected once. The sample also formed part of further work on yellow fever vaccine responses in identical twins.

The rearrangement joins TRBV28 to TRBJ2-3, with 13 bases fitting TRBD2. Specimen: CD8+ T cells sorted from blood. The TCR was taken from a young woman in good health. The CDR3 reads CASSFRGTSGIRTDTQYF. CDR3 nucleotide sequence: TGTGCCAGCAGTTTTAGAGGGACTAGCGGGATTCGCACAGATACGCAGTATTTT.